This TCR beta chain was captured by sequencing in a study of human thymus T cells. Some clones are missing from TCRdb's copy, which holds only in-frame ones; the method was immunoSEQ multiplex PCR. This sample carries roughly 120,000 clones, over 85% of them seen once, and the ten largest clones take 0.02% to 0.025%. Study-wide findings and caveats: Highly overlapping thymic repertoires among unrelated individuals were reported in related research. There appeared to be biased usage of V and J genes in thymic and blood repertoires.

This clone was seen a handful of times. Antigen: not known. The source of the thymus tissue was resections taken during corrective heart surgery. Specimen: thymus tissue. The source is a boy younger than two with a congenital heart defect but otherwise immunologically healthy.

CDR3 sequence (DNA): TGTGCCAGCAGCGCCGCCCAGGGAAGGCCCTACGAGCAGTACTTC. This encodes CASSAAQGRPYEQYF. The chain is built from TRBV7-2 and TRBJ2-7; possible D gene TRBD1, 5 bases. Trimming removed 5 bases from V and 2 bases from J, with 16 bases in between. The length of the CDR3 is 15 residues. Germline CDR1 SGHTA, CDR2 FQGNSA. The whole variable domain, remainder taken from reference TRBV7-2 and TRBJ2-7, is GAGVSQSPSNKVTEKGKDVELRCDPISGHTALYWYRQSLGQGLEFLIYFQGNSAPDKSGLPSDRFSAERTGGSVSTLTIQRTQQEDSAVYLCASSAAQGRPYEQYFGPGTRLTVT.